A single sample gave rise to the 32 T cell receptor beta chains below, sequenced in a study of blood T cell repertoires in COVID-19. Libraries were prepared by immunoSEQ multiplex PCR; TCRdb keeps only in-frame clonotypes and omits some of them. The sample consists of 200,000 to 250,000 clones, approximately 79% of them appearing once. What was sequenced was peripheral blood. The receptor set was obtained from a human donor in a cohort sampled during active COVID-19.

V and J are TRBV7-3 and TRBJ2-6, with 7 bases matching TRBD1. The CDR3 has 18 residues. Per the germline V gene, CDR1 is SGHTA and CDR2 is FQGTGA. With 3 bases clipped from V and 0 bases from J, the junction kept 8 bases outside the gene matches. The CDR3 spells CASSFDRVGFSGANVLTF. The CDR3 bases are TGTGCCAGCAGCTTTGACAGGGTGGGGTTCTCTGGGGCCAACGTCCTGACTTTC.

J is TRBJ2-7 and V is TRBV4-1; weak D call: TRBD1 (7 bases). Germline CDR1 and CDR2: MGHRA and YSYEKL. Trimming left V 4 bases short and J 2 bases short, with 15 bases between. The CDR3 loop spans 15 amino acids. The CDR3 bases are TGCGCCAGCAGCCGGGCGGGACAGCGGCCCTACGAGCAGTACTTC. As protein: CASSRAGQRPYEQYF.

The rearrangement joins TRBV4-1 to TRBJ2-1; 8 bases are shared with TRBD1. Germline CDR1 MGHRA, CDR2 YSYEKL. The length of the CDR3 is 15 residues. J gave up 7 bases and V 0 bases, and 5 bases lay outside the gene matches. This chain's CDR3 is CASSQDWTGFNEQFF. The DNA for the CDR3 is TGCGCCAGCAGCCAAGATTGGACAGGGTTTAATGAGCAGTTCTTC.

The chain uses TRBV4-2 and TRBJ2-1, with 14 bases fitting TRBD2. This CDR3 is 16 amino acids long. J lost 8 bases, V lost 7 bases, and 10 bases had no gene match. Germline values: CDR1 LGHNA, CDR2 YNFKEQ. CDR3 residues: CASTETGTSGSHEQFF. In DNA form, the CDR3 reads TGTGCCAGCACCGAAACCGGGACTAGCGGGAGCCATGAGCAGTTCTTC.

The CDR3 loop reads CASSPAGGAGNQPQHF. CDR3 DNA sequence: TGTGCCAGCAGCCCTGCGGGGGGCGCAGGCAATCAGCCCCAGCATTTT. This sequence joins TRBV27 and TRBJ1-5; a possible D gene is TRBD1 (6 bases). CDR1 is MNHEY, CDR2 SMNVEV, per germline (reference sequence). The CDR3 has 16 amino acids. With 6 bases removed from V and 2 bases from J, the gap between germline ends came to 17 bases.

The chain uses TRBV5-6 and TRBJ2-7; possibly TRBD2 for D (5 bases). There are 13 residues in the CDR3. V was cut by 0 bases and J by 6 bases, with 10 bases left in between. The V gene's germline CDR1 is SGHDT and CDR2 YYEEEE. The CDR3 sequence is CASSLEAEGEQYF. The CDR3 DNA follows: TGTGCCAGCAGCTTGGAGGCTGAGGGCGAGCAGTACTTC.

V usage is TRBV7-9 and J usage is TRBJ1-6, with 7 positions matching TRBD1. Looked up from germline, CDR1 is SEHNR and CDR2 is FQNEAQ (reference sequence). The CDR3 spans 14 residues. With 5 bases clipped from V and 5 bases from J, the junction kept 3 bases outside the gene matches. CDR3 DNA: TGTGCCAGCAGCCGGGACAGTAATAATTCACCCCTCCACTTT. It specifies CASSRDSNNSPLHF.

This clone was detected only a few times. The rearrangement joins TRBV7-9 to TRBJ1-5; D call uncertain. The CDR3 is made up of 12 amino acids. Trimming took off 5 bases at V and 9 bases at J, with 11 bases between the two ends. Germline CDR1 and CDR2: SEHNR and FQNEAQ (reference sequence). This chain's CDR3 is CASSDRMRPQHF. CDR3 DNA sequence: TGTGCCAGCAGCGATCGAATGCGGCCCCAGCATTTT.

This chain links TRBV7-9 with TRBJ1-2; the D gene is possibly TRBD1 (6 bases). Per germline, CDR1 SEHNR and CDR2 FQNEAQ (reference sequence). The CDR3 is 13 residues long. Trimming shortened V by 5 bases and J by 8 bases, and 15 bases separated the two germline ends. This CDR3 is CASSRTAPGGYTF. In DNA, the CDR3 is TGTGCCAGCAGCCGGACAGCCCCGGGGGGCTACACCTTC.

The genes are TRBV7-2 and TRBJ2-2, with 8 positions matching TRBD1. This CDR3 comprises 15 residues. The germline V gene encodes CDR1 SGHTA and CDR2 FQGNSA. V dropped 1 base and J dropped 5; count of bases not matched to a gene: 3. CDR3: CASSLGQGATGELFF. The DNA for the CDR3 is TGTGCCAGCAGCTTAGGGCAGGGGGCTACCGGGGAGCTGTTTTTT.

The CDR3 sequence is CASSKGGAGQKSSYEQYF. CDR3 coding DNA: TGTGCCAGCAGCAAAGGAGGTGCGGGCCAAAAGAGCTCCTACGAGCAGTACTTC. V usage is TRBV21-1 and J usage is TRBJ2-7; the table's D call of TRBD2 was not tested on the DNA. TRBV21-1 is listed as a pseudogene. The CDR3 sequence is 18 residues long.

This chain connects TRBV28 to TRBJ2-1; 9 nucleotides match TRBD2. Trimming took 6 bases from V and 8 from J; bases not matched to a gene: 8. This CDR3 contains 14 residues. The germline CDR1 and CDR2 sequences are MDHEN and SYDVKM. The CDR3 is CASSPRTSEDEQFF. CDR3 DNA sequence: TGTGCCAGCAGCCCAAGGACTAGCGAGGATGAGCAGTTCTTC. Variable domain in full (rest from reference TRBV28 and TRBJ2-1): DVKVTQSSRYLVKRTGEKVFLECVQDMDHENMFWYRQDPGLGLRLIYFSYDVKMKEKGDIPEGYSVSREKKERFSLILESASTNQTSMYLCASSPRTSEDEQFFGPGTRLTVL.

V and J are TRBV6-6 and TRBJ2-7, with D maybe TRBD2 (6 bases). Germline V gene data show CDR1 as MNHNY and CDR2 as SVGAGI (reference sequence). V lost 4 bases, J lost 7 bases, and 14 bases lay in between. The CDR3 totals 13 residues. The CDR3 reads CASSFTSMGEQYF. The DNA for the CDR3 is TGTGCCAGCAGTTTTACTAGCATGGGGGAGCAGTACTTC.

This chain uses TRBV5-5 with TRBJ2-2; the D gene is possibly TRBD1 (6 bases). V was cut by 6 bases and J by 0 bases, with 12 bases left in between. Germline assignment: CDR1 SGHKS and CDR2 YYEKEE (reference sequence). The CDR3 has 15 amino acids. As DNA, the CDR3 is TGTGCCAGCACCCGAGGACAGACGAACACCGGGGAGCTGTTTTTT. Translated: CASTRGQTNTGELFF.

This chain connects TRBV5-1 to TRBJ2-7, with TRBD2 matching over 8 bases. Germline V gene lookup returns CDR1 SGHRS and CDR2 YFSETQ. This CDR3 is built from 16 residues. The V gene end was trimmed by 0 bases and the J gene end by 4 bases; junction bases not matched to a gene: 9. CDR3 residues: CASSLATAGGGYEQYF. The CDR3 nucleotides are TGCGCCAGCAGCTTGGCCACCGCGGGGGGTGGGTACGAGCAGTACTTC. Full variable domain (missing parts from reference TRBV5-1 and TRBJ2-7): KAGVTQTPRYLIKTRGQQVTLSCSPISGHRSVSWYQQTPGQGLQFLFEYFSETQRNKGNFPGRFSGRQFSNSRSEMNVSTLELGDSALYLCASSLATAGGGYEQYFGPGTRLTVT.

The chain is built from TRBV2 and TRBJ2-5; 8 bases fit TRBD1. The CDR3 is 13 amino acids. CDR1 is SNHLY, CDR2 FYNNEI, per germline. J was trimmed by 2 bases and V by 6 bases; bases with no gene match: 2. This CDR3 is CASRQGAQETQYF. As DNA, the CDR3 is TGTGCCAGCAGGCAGGGGGCACAAGAGACCCAGTACTTC.

The table lists this clone with a few counts. The chain is built from TRBV27 and TRBJ2-1; TRBD2 matches 8 bases. This CDR3 has 14 amino acids. Trimming took 5 bases from V and 8 from J; bases not matched to a gene: 8. Germline CDR1 is MNHEY and CDR2 is SMNVEV (reference sequence). The CDR3 DNA reads TGTGCCAGCAGTCACCGCAGCGGGAGCGATGAGCAGTTCTTC. Protein sequence: CASSHRSGSDEQFF.

The chain recombines TRBV19 with TRBJ1-2; D unclear. There are 13 residues in the CDR3. The germline V gene has CDR1 LNHDA and CDR2 SQIVND (reference sequence). V was pared by 7 bases and J by 8 bases, with 17 bases between. As DNA, the CDR3 is TGTGCCAGTAAACTGTTGGGCACATGGGGCTACACCTTC. It translates to CASKLLGTWGYTF.

The J gene is TRBJ1-3, the V gene TRBV6-6, with D maybe TRBD1 (5 bases). The CDR3 runs to 14 residues. Germline assignment: CDR1 MNHNY and CDR2 SVGAGI (reference sequence). Trimming shortened V by 5 bases and J by 1 base, and 9 bases separated the two germline ends. CDR3 sequence: CASSPRESGNTIYF. CDR3 DNA: TGTGCCAGCAGTCCCAGGGAATCTGGAAACACCATATATTTT.

The chain is built from TRBV27 and TRBJ2-1; 8 bases are shared with TRBD2. Germline V gene data show CDR1 as MNHEY and CDR2 as SMNVEV (reference sequence). V lost 4 bases to trimming and J lost 4 bases; unmatched junction nucleotides: 3. CDR3 length equals 14 residues. CDR3: CASSYAGGYNEQFF. CDR3 nucleotide sequence: TGTGCCAGCAGTTACGCGGGAGGTTACAATGAGCAGTTCTTC.

The chain joins TRBV6-9 to TRBJ1-5; D is undetermined. V lost 7 bases and J 2 bases, leaving 15 bases between the germline ends. The CDR3 is 15 residues long. Germline V gene sequence: CDR1 MNHGY, CDR2 SVAAGI. The CDR3 loop is CASNPVGEGNQPQHF. The CDR3 nucleotides read TGTGCCAGCAACCCGGTCGGTGAGGGCAATCAGCCCCAGCATTTT.

V usage is TRBV29-1 and J usage is TRBJ2-7; 11 bases fit TRBD1. The trim removed 5 bases at V and 1 base at J, leaving 4 bases unmatched. CDR3 length equals 14 residues. CDR1 is SQVTM and CDR2 is ANQGSEA in the germline V gene. This CDR3 reads CSVLRDRGSYEQYF. In nucleotides, the CDR3 is TGCAGCGTTCTCCGGGACAGGGGGTCCTACGAGCAGTACTTC.

V usage is TRBV4-2 and J usage is TRBJ2-7, with 9 bases matching TRBD1. J was trimmed by 7 bases and V by 3 bases; bases with no gene match: 7. The CDR3 is made up of 14 amino acids. The germline V gene has CDR1 LGHNA and CDR2 YNFKEQ. The CDR3 DNA follows: TGTGCCAGCAGCCAGAACCACAGGGGGCGGGAGCAGTACTTC. It translates to CASSQNHRGREQYF.

As regards this clone: Distinct nucleotide sequences in the sample also encode this CDR3. V is TRBV28 and J is TRBJ1-1, with a tentative D call TRBD1 (5 bases). Per germline, CDR1 MDHEN and CDR2 SYDVKM. The V end lost 5 bases, the J end lost 5 bases, and 12 bases lay between the germline ends. This CDR3 is built from 13 residues. The CDR3 spells CASSPGGRTEAFF. The CDR3 coding sequence is TGTGCCAGCAGTCCGGGGGGTAGGACTGAAGCTTTCTTT. Using reference TRBV28 and TRBJ1-1 for the parts outside the CDR3, the full variable domain is DVKVTQSSRYLVKRTGEKVFLECVQDMDHENMFWYRQDPGLGLRLIYFSYDVKMKEKGDIPEGYSVSREKKERFSLILESASTNQTSMYLCASSPGGRTEAFFGQGTRLTVV.

J is TRBJ1-6 and V is TRBV30; 8 bases agree with TRBD1. The CDR3 length is 13 residues. V lost 3 bases, J lost 9 bases, and 4 bases stayed unmatched. Germline loops: CDR1 GTSNPN, CDR2 SVGIG (reference sequence). CDR3 DNA sequence: TGTGCCTGGAGCCTACAGGGGGGTTCACCCCTCCACTTT. This gives the protein CAWSLQGGSPLHF.

The chain joins TRBV18 to TRBJ1-6; 8 bases are shared with TRBD1. The CDR3 runs 15 residues. From germline, CDR1 is KGHSH and CDR2 LQKENI. Trimming took 3 bases from V and 6 from J; bases not matched to a gene: 4. The chain's CDR3 is CASSPDRGRNSPLHF. CDR3 sequence (DNA): TGTGCCAGCTCACCCGACAGGGGACGTAATTCACCCCTCCACTTT.

V gene TRBV20-1 combines with J gene TRBJ2-7; maybe TRBD1 (6 bases). This CDR3 contains 11 residues. Per germline, CDR1 DFQATT and CDR2 SNEGSKA (reference sequence). Trimming removed 6 bases at V and 13 bases at J, with 19 bases between. In DNA form, the CDR3 reads TGCAGTGCCAAACTAGACAGGCAGCGATACTTC. Amino acid sequence: CSAKLDRQRYF.

This chain joins TRBV7-2 and TRBJ2-3, with D possibly matching TRBD1 (6 bases). Trimming removed 4 bases from V and 4 bases from J, with 6 bases in between. Germline CDR1 and CDR2: SGHTA and FQGNSA. This CDR3 comprises 12 residues. The CDR3 nucleotides read TGTGCCAGCAGCTACAGGGCAGATACGCAGTATTTT. Translating gives CASSYRADTQYF.

This clone was observed many times. The chain uses TRBV19 and TRBJ2-1; 13 positions match TRBD2. This CDR3 contains 17 residues. Germline V gene lookup returns CDR1 LNHDA and CDR2 SQIVND (reference sequence). V lost 5 bases, J lost 8 bases, and 12 bases stayed unmatched. The CDR3 sequence is CASSLILAGGPADEQFF. CDR3 nucleotides: TGTGCCAGTAGTTTGATACTAGCGGGAGGGCCTGCGGATGAGCAGTTCTTC.

This clone is a singleton in its sample. V is TRBV9 and J is TRBJ1-4; possible D gene TRBD1, 6 bases. Germline V gives CDR1 SGDLS, CDR2 YYNGEE. Trimming took off 4 bases at V and 3 bases at J, with 13 bases between the two ends. CDR3 length equals 15 residues. The CDR3 here is CASSSGGGANEKLFF. The CDR3 nucleotides are TGTGCCAGCAGCTCCGGAGGGGGGGCTAATGAAAAACTGTTTTTT. The full variable domain, rest sourced from reference TRBV9 and TRBJ1-4, is DSGVTQTPKHLITATGQRVTLRCSPRSGDLSVYWYQQSLDQGLQFLIQYYNGEERAKGNILERFSAQQFPDLHSELNLSSLELGDSALYFCASSSGGGANEKLFFGSGTQLSVL.

The chain has TRBV19 and TRBJ2-1; TRBD2 matches at 9 bases. The CDR3 has 15 residues. The V and J ends lost 5 bases and 4 bases, in that order; junction bases with no gene match: 6. Germline CDR1 LNHDA, CDR2 SQIVND (reference sequence). CDR3 residues: CASSLSSGVYNEQFF. CDR3 in DNA: TGTGCCAGTAGTCTGTCTAGCGGGGTGTACAATGAGCAGTTCTTC.

This clone occurred once. V and J are TRBV4-1 and TRBJ1-1; perhaps TRBD1 as D (5 bases). The CDR3 totals 16 residues. Trimming removed 1 base from V and 6 bases from J, with 18 bases in between. Germline V lookup: CDR1 MGHRA, CDR2 YSYEKL. The DNA for the CDR3 is TGCGCCAGCAGCCAAGTTGCGGGACGGTCTCTCTCTGAAGCTTTCTTT. Amino acid sequence: CASSQVAGRSLSEAFF.